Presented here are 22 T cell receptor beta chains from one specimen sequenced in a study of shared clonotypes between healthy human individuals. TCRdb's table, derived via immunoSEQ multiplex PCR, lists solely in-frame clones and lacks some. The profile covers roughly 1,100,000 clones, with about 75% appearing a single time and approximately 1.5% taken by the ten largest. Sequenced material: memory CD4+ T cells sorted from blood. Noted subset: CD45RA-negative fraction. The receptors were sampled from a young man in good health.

CDR3 sequence reads: CASSLVSSGSFNSYEQYF. The CDR3 DNA follows: TGTGCCAGCAGCTTAGTCTCTAGCGGGAGCTTTAACTCCTACGAGCAGTACTTC. The chain joins TRBV11-2 to TRBJ2-7, with 10 bases aligning to TRBD2. This CDR3 comprises 18 residues. Trimming removed 1 base from V and 0 bases from J; junction bases left unmatched: 9. CDR1 and CDR2 from the germline V gene are SGHAT and FQNNGV. Full variable domain (outside the CDR3, taken from reference TRBV11-2 and TRBJ2-7): EAGVAQSPRYKIIEKRQSVAFWCNPISGHATLYWYQQILGQGPKLLIQFQNNGVVDDSQLPKDRFSAERLKGVDSTLKIQPAKLEDSAVYLCASSLVSSGSFNSYEQYFGPGTRLTVT.

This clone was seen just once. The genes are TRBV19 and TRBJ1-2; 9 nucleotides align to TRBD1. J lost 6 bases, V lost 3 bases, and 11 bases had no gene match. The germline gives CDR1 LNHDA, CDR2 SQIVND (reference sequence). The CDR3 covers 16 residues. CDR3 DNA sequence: TGTGCCAGTAGTATCGCAAACAGGGGGCGCAGGGATGGCTACACCTTC. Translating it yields CASSIANRGRRDGYTF.

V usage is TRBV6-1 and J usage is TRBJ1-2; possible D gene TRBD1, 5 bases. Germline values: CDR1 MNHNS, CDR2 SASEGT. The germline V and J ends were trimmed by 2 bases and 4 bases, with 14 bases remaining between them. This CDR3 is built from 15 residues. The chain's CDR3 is CASSEIGFTGYGYTF. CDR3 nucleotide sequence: TGTGCCAGCAGTGAAATCGGGTTTACAGGCTATGGCTACACCTTC.

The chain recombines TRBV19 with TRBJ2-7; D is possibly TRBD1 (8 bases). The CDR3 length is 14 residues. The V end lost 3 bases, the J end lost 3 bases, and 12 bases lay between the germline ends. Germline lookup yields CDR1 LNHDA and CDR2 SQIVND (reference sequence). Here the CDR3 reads CASSITGGVYEQYF. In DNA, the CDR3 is TGTGCCAGTAGTATCACAGGGGGGGTCTACGAGCAGTACTTC.

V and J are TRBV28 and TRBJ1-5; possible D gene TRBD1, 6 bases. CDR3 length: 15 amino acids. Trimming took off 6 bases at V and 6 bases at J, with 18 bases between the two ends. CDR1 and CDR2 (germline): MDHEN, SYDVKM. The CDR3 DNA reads TGTGCCAGCAGCCACCCTACAGGGAATGGTCAGCCCCAGCATTTT. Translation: CASSHPTGNGQPQHF.

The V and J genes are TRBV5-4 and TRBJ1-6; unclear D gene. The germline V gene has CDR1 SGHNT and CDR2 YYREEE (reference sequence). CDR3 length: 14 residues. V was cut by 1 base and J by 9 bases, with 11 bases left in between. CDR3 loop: CASSLQEKGSPLHF. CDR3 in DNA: TGTGCCAGCAGCTTGCAGGAAAAGGGTTCACCCCTCCACTTT.

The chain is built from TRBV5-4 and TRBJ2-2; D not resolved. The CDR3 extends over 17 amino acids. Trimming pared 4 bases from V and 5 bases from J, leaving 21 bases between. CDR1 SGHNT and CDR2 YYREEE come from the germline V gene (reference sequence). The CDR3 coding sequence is TGTGCCAGCAGCCCCCCTTGGGCCCCCCAAGGGACCGGGGAGCTGTTTTTT. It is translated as CASSPPWAPQGTGELFF.

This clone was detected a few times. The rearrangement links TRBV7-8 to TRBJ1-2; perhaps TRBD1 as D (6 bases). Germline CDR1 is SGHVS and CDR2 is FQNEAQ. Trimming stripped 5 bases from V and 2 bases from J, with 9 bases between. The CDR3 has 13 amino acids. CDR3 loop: CASSLGQNYGYTF. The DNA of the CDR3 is TGTGCCAGCAGCCTGGGACAAAACTATGGCTACACCTTC.

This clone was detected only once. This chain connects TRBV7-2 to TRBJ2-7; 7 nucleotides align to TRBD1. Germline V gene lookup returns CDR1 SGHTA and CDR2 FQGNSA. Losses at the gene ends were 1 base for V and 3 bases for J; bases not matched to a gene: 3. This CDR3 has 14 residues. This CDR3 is CASSLEPGGYEQYF. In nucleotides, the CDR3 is TGTGCCAGCAGCTTAGAGCCAGGGGGCTACGAGCAGTACTTC.

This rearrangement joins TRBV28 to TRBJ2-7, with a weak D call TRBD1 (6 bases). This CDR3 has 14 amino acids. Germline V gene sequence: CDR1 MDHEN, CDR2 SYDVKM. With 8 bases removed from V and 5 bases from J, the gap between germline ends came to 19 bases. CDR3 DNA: TGTGCCAGCGCCCTTATACAGGGACGCCACGAGCAGTACTTC. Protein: CASALIQGRHEQYF.

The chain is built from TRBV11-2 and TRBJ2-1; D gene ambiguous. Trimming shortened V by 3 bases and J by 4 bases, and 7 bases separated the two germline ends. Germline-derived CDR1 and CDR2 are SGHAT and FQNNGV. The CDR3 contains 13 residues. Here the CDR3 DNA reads TGTGCCAGCAGCTTGGAGAGATACAATGAGCAGTTCTTC. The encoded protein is CASSLERYNEQFF.

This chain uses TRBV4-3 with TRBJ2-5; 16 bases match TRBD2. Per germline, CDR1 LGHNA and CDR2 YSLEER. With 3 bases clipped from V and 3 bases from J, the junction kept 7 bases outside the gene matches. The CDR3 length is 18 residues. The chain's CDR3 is CASSQGLAGGREKETQYF. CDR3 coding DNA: TGCGCCAGCAGCCAGGGACTAGCGGGAGGGCGGGAAAAAGAGACCCAGTACTTC.

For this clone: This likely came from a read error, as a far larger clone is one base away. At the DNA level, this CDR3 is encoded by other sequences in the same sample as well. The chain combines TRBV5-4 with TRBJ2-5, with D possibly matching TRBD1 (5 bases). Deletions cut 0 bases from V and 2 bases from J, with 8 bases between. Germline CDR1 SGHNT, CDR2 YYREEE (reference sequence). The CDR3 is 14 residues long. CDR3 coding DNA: TGTGCCAGCAGCTTGGAGTCAGGGCAAGAGACCCAGTACTTC. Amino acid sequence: CASSLESGQETQYF.

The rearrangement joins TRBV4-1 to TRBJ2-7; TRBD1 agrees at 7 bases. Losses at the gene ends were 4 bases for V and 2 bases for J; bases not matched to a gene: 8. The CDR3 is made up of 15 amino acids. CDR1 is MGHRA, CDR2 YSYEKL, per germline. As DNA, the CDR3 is TGCGCCAGCAGCCTCAACCCGGGACAGACCTACGAGCAGTACTTC. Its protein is CASSLNPGQTYEQYF.

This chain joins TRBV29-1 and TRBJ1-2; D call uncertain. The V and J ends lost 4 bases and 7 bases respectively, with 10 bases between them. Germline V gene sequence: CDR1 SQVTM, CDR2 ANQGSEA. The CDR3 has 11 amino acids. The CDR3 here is CSVGARGGYTF. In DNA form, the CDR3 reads TGCAGCGTTGGGGCGCGAGGTGGCTACACCTTC. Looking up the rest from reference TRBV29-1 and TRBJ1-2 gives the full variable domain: SAVISQKPSRDICQRGTSLTIQCQVDSQVTMMFWYRQQPGQSLTLIATANQGSEATYESGFVIDKFPISRPNLTFSTLTVSNMSPEDSSIYLCSVGARGGYTFGSGTRLTVV.

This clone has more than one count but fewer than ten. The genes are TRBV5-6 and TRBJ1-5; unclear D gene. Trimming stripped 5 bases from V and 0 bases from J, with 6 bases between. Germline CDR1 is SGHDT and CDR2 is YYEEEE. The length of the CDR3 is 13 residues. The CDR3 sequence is CASSSDSNQPQHF. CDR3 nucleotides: TGTGCCAGCAGTTCGGATAGCAATCAGCCCCAGCATTTT.

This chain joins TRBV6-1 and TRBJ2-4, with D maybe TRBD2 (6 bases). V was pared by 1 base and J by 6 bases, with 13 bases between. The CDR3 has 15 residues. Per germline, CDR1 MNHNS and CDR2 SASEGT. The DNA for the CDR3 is TGTGCCAGCAGTGAAGGGTCGGCGGGAAGAAACATTCAGTACTTC. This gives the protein CASSEGSAGRNIQYF.

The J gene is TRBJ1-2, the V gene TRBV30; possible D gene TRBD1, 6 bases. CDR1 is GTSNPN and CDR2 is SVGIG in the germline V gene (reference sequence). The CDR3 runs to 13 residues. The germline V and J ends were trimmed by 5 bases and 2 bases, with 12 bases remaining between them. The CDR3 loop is CAWGSGVNYGYTF. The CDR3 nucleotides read TGTGCCTGGGGCTCAGGGGTAAACTATGGCTACACCTTC. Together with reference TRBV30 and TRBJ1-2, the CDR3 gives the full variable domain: SQTIHQWPATLVQPVGSPLSLECTVEGTSNPNLYWYRQAAGRGLQLLFYSVGIGQISSEVPQNLSASRPQDRQFILSSKKLLLSDSGFYLCAWGSGVNYGYTFGSGTRLTVV.

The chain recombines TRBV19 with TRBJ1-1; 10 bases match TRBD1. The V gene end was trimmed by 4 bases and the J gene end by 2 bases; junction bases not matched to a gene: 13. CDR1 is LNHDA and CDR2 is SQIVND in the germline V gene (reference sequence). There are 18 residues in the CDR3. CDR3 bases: TGTGCCAGTAGTACCAACAGACAGGGGGCTCTGGGAAACACTGAAGCTTTCTTT. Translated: CASSTNRQGALGNTEAFF.

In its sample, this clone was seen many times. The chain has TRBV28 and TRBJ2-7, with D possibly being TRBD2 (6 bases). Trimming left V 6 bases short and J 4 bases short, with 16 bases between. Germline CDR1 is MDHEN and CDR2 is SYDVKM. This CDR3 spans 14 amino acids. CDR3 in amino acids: CASSLEGRRYEQYF. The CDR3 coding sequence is TGTGCCAGCAGCTTGGAGGGAAGGAGGTACGAGCAGTACTTC.

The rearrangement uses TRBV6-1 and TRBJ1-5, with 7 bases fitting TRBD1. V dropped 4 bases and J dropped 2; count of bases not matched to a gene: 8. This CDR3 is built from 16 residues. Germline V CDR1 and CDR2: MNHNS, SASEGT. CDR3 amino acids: CASSGDRSNGNQPQHF. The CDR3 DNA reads TGTGCCAGCAGTGGGGACAGATCAAATGGCAATCAGCCCCAGCATTTT.

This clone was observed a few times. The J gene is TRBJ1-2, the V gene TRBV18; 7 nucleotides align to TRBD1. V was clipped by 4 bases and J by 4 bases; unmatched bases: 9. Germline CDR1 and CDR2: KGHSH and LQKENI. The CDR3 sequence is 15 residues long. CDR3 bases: TGTGCCAGCTCACTCCCGACAGGGATTGCCTATGGCTACACCTTC. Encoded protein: CASSLPTGIAYGYTF.